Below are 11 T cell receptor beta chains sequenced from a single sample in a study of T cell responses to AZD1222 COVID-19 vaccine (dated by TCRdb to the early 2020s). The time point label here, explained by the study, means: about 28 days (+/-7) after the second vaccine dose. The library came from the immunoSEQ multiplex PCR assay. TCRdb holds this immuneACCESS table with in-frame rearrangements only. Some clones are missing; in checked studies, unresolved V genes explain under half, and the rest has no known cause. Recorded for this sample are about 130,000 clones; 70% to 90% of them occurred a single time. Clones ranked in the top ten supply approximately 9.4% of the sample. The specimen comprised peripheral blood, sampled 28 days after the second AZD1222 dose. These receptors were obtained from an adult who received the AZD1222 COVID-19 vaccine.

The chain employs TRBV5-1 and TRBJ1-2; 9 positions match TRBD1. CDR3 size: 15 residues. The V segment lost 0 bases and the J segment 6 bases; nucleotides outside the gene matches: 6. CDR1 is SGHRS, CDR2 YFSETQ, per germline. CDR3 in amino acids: CASSLGQGGTDGYTF. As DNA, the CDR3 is TGCGCCAGCAGCTTGGGACAGGGGGGAACAGATGGCTACACCTTC.

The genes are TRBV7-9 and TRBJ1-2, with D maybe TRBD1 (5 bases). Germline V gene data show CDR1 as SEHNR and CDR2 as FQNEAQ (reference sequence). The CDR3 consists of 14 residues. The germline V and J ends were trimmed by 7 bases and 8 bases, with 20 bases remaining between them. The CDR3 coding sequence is TGTGCCAGCACCATAGACGGGACCCACTCCGGCTACACCTTC. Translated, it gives CASTIDGTHSGYTF.

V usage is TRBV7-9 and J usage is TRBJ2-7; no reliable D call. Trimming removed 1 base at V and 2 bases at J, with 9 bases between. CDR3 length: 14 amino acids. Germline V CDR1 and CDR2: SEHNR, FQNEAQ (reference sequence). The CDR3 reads CASSLVASPYEQYF. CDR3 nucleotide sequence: TGTGCCAGCAGCTTAGTCGCATCACCCTACGAGCAGTACTTC.

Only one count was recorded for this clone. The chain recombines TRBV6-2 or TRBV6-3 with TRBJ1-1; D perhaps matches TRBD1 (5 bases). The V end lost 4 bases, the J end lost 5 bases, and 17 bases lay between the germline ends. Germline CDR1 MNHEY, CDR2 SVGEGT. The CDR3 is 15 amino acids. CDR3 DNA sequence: TGTGCCAGCAGTTCGGTCGAGGACCGGGGGACTGAAGCTTTCTTT. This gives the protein CASSSVEDRGTEAFF.

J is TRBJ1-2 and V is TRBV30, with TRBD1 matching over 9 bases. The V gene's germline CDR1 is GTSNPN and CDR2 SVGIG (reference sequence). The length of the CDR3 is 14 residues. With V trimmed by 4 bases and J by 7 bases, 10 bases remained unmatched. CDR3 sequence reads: CAWIPGQGLSGYTF. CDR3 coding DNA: TGTGCCTGGATTCCGGGACAGGGACTCAGTGGCTACACCTTC.

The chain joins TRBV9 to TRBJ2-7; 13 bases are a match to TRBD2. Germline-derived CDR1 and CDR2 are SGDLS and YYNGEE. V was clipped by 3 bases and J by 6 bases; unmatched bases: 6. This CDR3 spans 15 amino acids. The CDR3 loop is CASSETGTSGTEQYF. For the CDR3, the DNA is TGTGCCAGCAGCGAAACAGGGACTAGCGGGACCGAGCAGTACTTC.

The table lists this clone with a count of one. CDR3 sequence: CASRIGDYGYTF. The CDR3 DNA reads as TGTGCCAGCAGGATCGGGGACTATGGCTACACCTTC. The genes are TRBV6-5 and TRBJ1-2; no firm D call. Germline V gives CDR1 MNHEY, CDR2 SVGAGI. V shed 6 bases and J shed 3 bases, with 8 bases lying between them. This CDR3 spans 12 amino acids.

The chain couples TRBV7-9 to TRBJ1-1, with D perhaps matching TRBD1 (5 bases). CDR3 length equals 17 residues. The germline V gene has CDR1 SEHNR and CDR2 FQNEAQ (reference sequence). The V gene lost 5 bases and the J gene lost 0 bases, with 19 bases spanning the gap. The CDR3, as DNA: TGTGCCAGCAGCCCCCGCTGGGGGGAGTCCATGAACACTGAAGCTTTCTTT. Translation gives CASSPRWGESMNTEAFF.

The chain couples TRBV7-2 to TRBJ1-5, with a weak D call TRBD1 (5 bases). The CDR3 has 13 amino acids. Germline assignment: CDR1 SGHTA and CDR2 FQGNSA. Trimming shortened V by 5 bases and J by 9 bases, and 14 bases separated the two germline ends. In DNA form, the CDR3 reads TGTGCCAGCAGCCCTCTAAGGGGTCCGCCCCAGCATTTT. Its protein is CASSPLRGPPQHF.

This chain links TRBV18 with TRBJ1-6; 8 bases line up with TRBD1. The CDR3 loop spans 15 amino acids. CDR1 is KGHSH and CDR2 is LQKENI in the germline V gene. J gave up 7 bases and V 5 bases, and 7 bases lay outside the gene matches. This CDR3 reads CASSSRTGWNSPLHF. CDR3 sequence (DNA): TGTGCCAGCTCATCTAGGACAGGGTGGAATTCACCCCTCCACTTT.

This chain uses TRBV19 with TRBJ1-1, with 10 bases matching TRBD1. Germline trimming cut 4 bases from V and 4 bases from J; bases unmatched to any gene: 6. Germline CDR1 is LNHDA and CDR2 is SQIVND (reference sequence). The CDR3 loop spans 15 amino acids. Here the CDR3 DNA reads TGTGCCAGTAGTAACCGGGACAGGGGTTCCACTGAAGCTTTCTTT. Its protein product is CASSNRDRGSTEAFF.